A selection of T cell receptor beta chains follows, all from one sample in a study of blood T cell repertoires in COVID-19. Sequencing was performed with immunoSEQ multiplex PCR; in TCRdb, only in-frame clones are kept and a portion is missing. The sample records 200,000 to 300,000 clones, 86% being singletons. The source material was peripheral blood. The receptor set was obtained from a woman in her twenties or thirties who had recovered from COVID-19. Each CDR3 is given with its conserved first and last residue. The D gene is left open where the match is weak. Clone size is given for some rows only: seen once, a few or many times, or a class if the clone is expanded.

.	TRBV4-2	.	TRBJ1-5	TGTGCCAGCAGCCAAGAGGGAGGGGGTGGCCAGCCCCAGCATTTT	CASSQEGGGGQPQHF
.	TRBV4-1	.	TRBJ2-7	TGCGCCAGCAGCCACCAAGACTTCTTGGGGGGCTACGAGCAGTACTTC	CASSHQDFLGGYEQYF
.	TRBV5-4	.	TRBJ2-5	TGTGCCAGCAGCTTGGCCTTGACAGAAGGGACCCAGTACTTC	CASSLALTEGTQYF
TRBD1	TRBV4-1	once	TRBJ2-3	TGCGCCAGCAGCCAAGTCCGCAGGGGGCAAAGCACAGATACGCAGTATTTT	CASSQVRRGQSTDTQYF
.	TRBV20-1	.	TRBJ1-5	TGCAGTGCTAGTTATCGGGGGGCGAATCAGCCCCAGCATTTT	CSASYRGANQPQHF
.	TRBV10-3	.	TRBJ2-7	TGTGCCATCAGTGCAGGTCAGGGGGGCTACGAGCAGTACTTC	CAISAGQGGYEQYF
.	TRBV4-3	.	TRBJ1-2	TGCGCCAGCAGCCATTCTGTGGAATCGGGGAACTATGGCTACACCTTC	CASSHSVESGNYGYTF
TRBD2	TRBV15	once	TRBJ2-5	TGTGCCACCACCGCGGGACTAGCGGGGGGCCGCCATCAAGAGACCCAGTACTTC	CATTAGLAGGRHQETQYF
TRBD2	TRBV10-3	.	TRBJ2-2	TGTGCCATCACCGGACTAGCCACCGGGGAGCTGTTTTTT	CAITGLATGELFF
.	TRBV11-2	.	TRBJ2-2	TGTGCCAGCAGCTTTTGGGACTCGGGGACAGTAAACACCGGGGAGCTGTTTTTT	CASSFWDSGTVNTGELFF
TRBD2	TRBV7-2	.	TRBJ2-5	TGTGCCAGCAGCTTAGTGGGAGGGATCCGGGAGACCCAGTACTTC	CASSLVGGIRETQYF
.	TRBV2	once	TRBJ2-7	TGTGCCAGCATTGCCGGGGGGCTCTTCACCTACGAGCAGTACTTC	CASIAGGLFTYEQYF
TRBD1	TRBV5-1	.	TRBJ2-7	TGCGCCAGCAGCCGGGGGACAGGGGAAGGCTACGAGCAGTACTTC	CASSRGTGEGYEQYF
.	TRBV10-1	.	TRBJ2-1	TGCGCCAGCAGGCCCCGACCGGGGAGCTCCTACAATGAGCAGTTCTTC	CASRPRPGSSYNEQFF
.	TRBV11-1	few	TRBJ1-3	TGTGCCAGCAGTGACAGCCGCTCTGGAAACACCATATATTTT	CASSDSRSGNTIYF